This T cell receptor (beta chain) came from a study of cytomegalovirus exposure and HLA in healthy donors. V lost 0 bases, J lost 2 bases, and 4 bases stayed unmatched. Per the germline V gene, CDR1 is SGHRS and CDR2 is YFSETQ. The CDR3 loop spans 16 amino acids. Overall study results and limits: TCR beta sequences reportedly predicted most subjects' HLA-A and HLA-B alleles accurately.

In regard to this clone: Its matching antigen is unknown.

This PCR relied on a set of 60 Vbeta primers and 13 Jbeta primers. Profiled with immunoSEQ multiplex PCR; TCRdb holds only in-frame clones, not every one. The table has around 96,000 clones, approximately 64% seen once; the top ten hold approximately 3%. The sequence came from a man between 60 and 70 years old in good health and CMV-seronegative. This chain joins TRBV5-1 and TRBJ2-3, with 9 positions matching TRBD1. Sequencing input: PBMCs. CDR3 nucleotide sequence: TGCGCCAGCAGCTTGGGGGACAGGGCCGACACAGATACGCAGTATTTT. The encoded protein is CASSLGDRADTDTQYF.